The entry below gives a single T cell receptor beta chain sequence along with its context. As yet, its antigen is unknown. Clones were read by immunoSEQ multiplex PCR, and TCRdb kept only the in-frame ones, dropping some. The table records about 66,000 clones, about 74% of them present only once. The record originates from a study of vaccination effects on CD4 cells after COVID-19. On the study more broadly: Antigen-specific CD4+ T cells were expanded (with viral peptide pools) by the ViraFEST assay ahead of sequencing.

Cultured cells yielded isolated CD4+ T cells after 10 days. Participants completed two doses of the BNT162b2 or mRNA-1273 vaccine. Half-medium replacement with IL-2 medium occurred on days 3 and 7. Study-level results: Clonal contraction was marked in infection- and vaccine-induced clones late after vaccination.

The receptor was derived from a human donor who received a COVID-19 vaccine. The sample was CD4+ T cells from PBMCs cultured without peptide, taken after COVID-19 vaccination.

The CDR3 region is CASTELGGYTF. The CDR3 DNA reads TGTGCCAGCACCGAACTTGGAGGCTACACCTTC. The rearrangement links TRBV12-3 or TRBV12-4 to TRBJ1-2; D not certain. This CDR3 has 11 amino acids. Trimming pared 7 bases from V and 8 bases from J, leaving 11 bases between.